The following is a TCR beta chain sequence with its context. The antigen is not known. This entry comes from a study of CD8+CD57+ T cells in acquired aplastic anemia. Background on the study: DNA from sorted CD4+ and CD8+ cells averaged about 3.2 ug.

The germline V gene encodes CDR1 SGHTA and CDR2 FQGNSA. Trimming removed 5 bases at V and 0 bases at J, with 17 bases between. This CDR3 is 16 amino acids long. Broader study findings: Between patients and controls, CD8+ Simpson's diversity did not vary significantly.

Only patients with CD8+CD57+ cell expansion on flow cytometry were chosen for sequencing. Severe acquired aplastic anemia affected all patients. Among the patients, none had received any therapy at the time of blood sampling. Genomic DNA templated the TCR beta VDJ and CDR3 profiling. TCRdb reanalysed the reads using MiXCR and keeps one entry per CDR3 protein. The sample yields hundreds of thousands of distinct CDR3 sequences, roughly 59% seen once. The sequence was collected from a human donor with aplastic anemia. The chain combines TRBV7-2 with TRBJ2-7; possible D gene TRBD2, 5 bases. The sequenced material came from sorted CD4+, CD8+, or CD8+CD57+ T cells (not recorded which) from PBMCs. CDR3 sequence: CASSITTFGNSYEQYF. Written as DNA, the CDR3 is TGTGCCAGCAGCATAACTACGTTCGGGAACTCCTACGAGCAGTACTTC.